What follows are 17 T cell receptor beta chains derived from one specimen sequenced in a study of T cells in Graves' hyperthyroidism and ophthalmopathy. RNA transcripts served as the template for amplifying TCR beta CDR3 regions. HTBI primers drove first-round RT-PCR of the TCR CDR3. TCRdb reprocessed the multiplex PCR reads with MiXCR, giving one entry per CDR3 protein. Of under 400,000 distinct CDR3 sequences listed, 15% to 20% are singletons. Sequenced: blood. These receptors originate from a woman in her forties or fifties with Graves' hyperthyroidism.

At least ten counts were recorded for this clonotype. The chain employs TRBV28 and TRBJ1-1; D is unresolved. There are 11 residues in the CDR3. Germline V CDR1 and CDR2: MDHEN, SYDVKM. The V and J ends lost 6 bases and 2 bases respectively, with 4 bases between them. The CDR3 protein is CASRRNTEAFF. CDR3 sequence (DNA): TGTGCCAGCAGGCGTAACACTGAAGCTTTCTTT.

The V gene is TRBV6-1, the J gene TRBJ1-2; 8 positions agree with TRBD1. The J segment lost 7 bases and the V segment lost 6 bases, leaving 16 bases of the junction unmatched. The CDR3 is made up of 16 amino acids. Germline V gives CDR1 MNHNS, CDR2 SASEGT. CDR3 sequence: CASSLLDREVLGGYTF. In DNA, the CDR3 is TGTGCCAGCAGCCTCCTGGACAGGGAGGTTCTTGGTGGCTACACCTTC.

In this sample, this clonotype turned up many times. The J gene is TRBJ2-7, the V gene TRBV9; 8 bases map to TRBD2. In germline, CDR1 is SGDLS, CDR2 YYNGEE. The V gene end was trimmed by 4 bases and the J gene end by 6 bases; junction bases not matched to a gene: 9. The CDR3 has 14 amino acids. This chain's CDR3 is CASSPLSGSSEQYF. The DNA of the CDR3 is TGTGCCAGCAGCCCCCTCAGCGGGAGTAGCGAGCAGTACTTC.

V is TRBV5-1 and J is TRBJ2-7; the D gene is possibly TRBD1 (6 bases). In germline, CDR1 is SGHRS, CDR2 YFSETQ. The CDR3 is made up of 14 amino acids. V dropped 7 bases and J dropped 3 bases, with 17 bases sitting between them. CDR3 region: CASRTGNLGYEQYF. For the CDR3, the DNA is TGCGCCAGCCGAACAGGGAATTTGGGCTACGAGCAGTACTTC.

The sample holds many counts of this clonotype. The chain links TRBV20-1 to TRBJ2-5; D is ambiguous. The V end lost 0 bases, the J end lost 7 bases, and 18 bases lay between the germline ends. In germline, CDR1 is DFQATT, CDR2 SNEGSKA (reference sequence). The CDR3 sequence is 15 residues long. The CDR3 nucleotides read TGCAGTGCTAGAGATGACGTCCCGGGCCCAGGGACCCAGTACTTC. Encoded protein: CSARDDVPGPGTQYF.

The chain combines TRBV7-2 with TRBJ2-1, with TRBD1 matching over 8 bases. J lost 11 bases, V lost 4 bases, and 4 bases had no gene match. The CDR3 loop spans 12 amino acids. Looked up from germline, CDR1 is SGHTA and CDR2 is FQGNSA. CDR3 in amino acids: CASSWPGGQQFF. DNA for the CDR3: TGTGCCAGCAGCTGGCCAGGGGGCCAGCAGTTCTTC.

In its sample, this clonotype was seen many times. The chain couples TRBV5-1 to TRBJ1-4; no firm D call. V lost 3 bases, J lost 0 bases, and 9 bases lay in between. CDR3 size: 15 residues. CDR1 is SGHRS, CDR2 YFSETQ, per germline. The CDR3 nucleotides read TGCGCCAGCAGCTCCTCGAGGCCAACTAATGAAAAACTGTTTTTT. As protein: CASSSSRPTNEKLFF.

This clonotype was observed once. The V call is TRBV4-1, the J call TRBJ2-1; D remains ambiguous. The CDR3 spans 15 residues. Germline V CDR1 and CDR2: MGHRA, YSYEKL. V was cut by 1 base and J by 3 bases, with 10 bases left in between. Written as DNA, the CDR3 is TGCGCCAGCAGCCAAGCGGGTGAAAACTACAATGAGCAGTTCTTC. Translation: CASSQAGENYNEQFF.

This rearrangement joins TRBV20-1 to TRBJ2-7, with 14 bases fitting TRBD2. V lost 3 bases and J lost 5; bases outside the gene matches: 6. The CDR3 is 15 amino acids. The germline CDR1 and CDR2 sequences are DFQATT and SNEGSKA (reference sequence). The CDR3 bases are TGCAGTGCTAGGGCCGGGACTAGCGGGAGCAACGAGCAGTACTTC. Its protein is CSARAGTSGSNEQYF.

This rearrangement joins TRBV5-8 to TRBJ1-2, with D unclear. CDR1 is SGHTS and CDR2 is YDEGEE in the germline V gene. Trimming took 4 bases from V and 1 from J, leaving 5 bases between them. This CDR3 comprises 12 residues. The CDR3 reads CASSTLNYGYTF. CDR3 nucleotide sequence: TGTGCCAGCAGCACGCTTAACTATGGCTACACCTTC.

This clonotype has at least ten counts. The chain is built from TRBV6-1 and TRBJ2-1, with TRBD2 matching over 9 bases. In germline, CDR1 is MNHNS, CDR2 SASEGT. V lost 7 bases, J lost 9 bases, and 16 bases stayed unmatched. This CDR3 contains 16 residues. The CDR3, as DNA: TGTGCCAGCATGCCACGTCCTAGCGGGGAGGGCAGTGAGCAGTTCTTC. Encoded protein: CASMPRPSGEGSEQFF.

Ten or more counts support this clonotype. V and J are TRBV3-1 and TRBJ1-6; 7 bases fit TRBD1. The CDR3 is made up of 16 amino acids. Trimming at V came to 1 base and at J to 7 bases, leaving 7 bases not matched to a gene. The V gene's germline CDR1 is LGHDT and CDR2 YNNKEL (reference sequence). The CDR3 is CASSQVGGRGNSPLHF. The CDR3 nucleotides are TGTGCCAGCAGCCAAGTGGGGGGCAGGGGGAATTCACCCCTCCACTTT.

There are many counts of this clonotype. The genes are TRBV11-1 and TRBJ1-1; D remains ambiguous. Germline lookup yields CDR1 SGHAT and CDR2 FQDESV (reference sequence). CDR3 length: 16 amino acids. Trimming shortened V by 2 bases and J by 4 bases, and 17 bases separated the two germline ends. CDR3 in amino acids: CASSLNSNGVFTEAFF. The CDR3 DNA sequence: TGTGCCAGCAGCTTAAACTCGAATGGAGTTTTCACTGAAGCTTTCTTT.

This clonotype was found many times. The V call is TRBV7-2, the J call TRBJ1-1; D not certain. The CDR3 totals 15 residues. The V end was cut by 2 bases, the J end by 0 bases, with 10 bases between. CDR1 is SGHTA, CDR2 FQGNSA, per germline. DNA of the CDR3: TGTGCCAGCAGCTTATCGTCGACGGTGAACACTGAAGCTTTCTTT. Protein sequence: CASSLSSTVNTEAFF.

This clonotype appeared a few times. V usage is TRBV5-1 and J usage is TRBJ2-5; 7 bases match TRBD2. This CDR3 region has 15 residues. With V trimmed by 4 bases and J by 2 bases, 8 bases remained unmatched. Germline-derived CDR1 and CDR2 are SGHRS and YFSETQ. CDR3 coding DNA: TGCGCCAGCAGCCCCGGGGGGTCAGGACAAGAGACCCAGTACTTC. This sequence encodes CASSPGGSGQETQYF. The whole variable domain, filled in from reference TRBV5-1 and TRBJ2-5, reads KAGVTQTPRYLIKTRGQQVTLSCSPISGHRSVSWYQQTPGQGLQFLFEYFSETQRNKGNFPGRFSGRQFSNSRSEMNVSTLELGDSALYLCASSPGGSGQETQYFGPGTRLLVL.

In regard to this clonotype: With a much larger clone just one base away, this may be a read error. This sequence joins TRBV7-2 and TRBJ2-4; 11 bases match TRBD2. V lost 2 bases and J lost 0; bases outside the gene matches: 6. The CDR3 covers 18 residues. Germline V gene data show CDR1 as SGHTA and CDR2 as FQGNSA. The CDR3 sequence: CASSLNSGGALAKNIQYF. Written as DNA, the CDR3 is TGTGCCAGCAGCTTAAATAGCGGGGGGGCACTAGCCAAAAACATTCAGTACTTC.

Remarks on this clonotype: A read error may account for a junction end that differs from germline. The gene calls are TRBV7-7 and TRBJ2-5; no reliable D call. This CDR3 comprises 13 residues. The germline gives CDR1 SSHAT, CDR2 FNYEAQ (reference sequence). For the CDR3, the DNA is TGTGCTAGCAGCTCGACAATAGGGGAGACCCAGTACTTC. It encodes CASSSTIGETQYF.